This TCR beta chain was retrieved from a study of cytomegalovirus exposure and HLA in healthy donors (dated by TCRdb to about 2017). With regard to the full study: According to an earlier analysis of 550 to 700 of the donors, roughly 180 million T cells yielded roughly 100 million unique TCR beta sequences and 276 Gb of sequence data. An early release covering around 630 HLA-typed donors comprised approximately 290 gigabases of sequencing data and roughly 85 million unique TCR sequences. Donor age, sex, ethnicity and CMV serostatus were compiled together with the repertoire data. A later analysis re-analyzed previously published TCR beta repertoires from roughly 630 donors and added high-resolution HLA genotyping to study TCR occurrence patterns. An earlier analysis of fewer than 750 of the donors used high-throughput TCR beta sequencing to judge whether each TCR beta V gene segment behaved as functional or pseudogenic. In the later analysis, no new phenotypic data were used to find candidate immune exposures; instead, reliance was placed on TCR beta sequences and their occurrence across donors. Several DR-DQ haplotypes were handled as single units for association and clustering because linkage in the cohort was strong. Typing coverage varied by locus: about 620-630 donors for A, B, C, DRB1 and DQB1; more than 500 for DQA1; about 570 for DPA1; about 450 for DPB1. The study aimed to test whether signatures of past pathogen exposure could be identified by cataloging public T cell receptors. Across around 400 genotyped donors of the cohort, an average of about 240,000 unique TCR beta nucleotide sequences per donor were sequenced, and roughly 18% of those sequences were non-productive. To predict cytomegalovirus infection status, the study brought together high-throughput TCR immunosequencing, statistical association of individual TCRs with disease status, and machine learning. A later genetic analysis used genome-wide SNP genotypes for about 65% of the 666 donors, treating that subset as a discovery cohort. Every repertoire in the discovery cohort had been generated on one and the same sequencing platform. Both class I and class II loci were covered by HLA typing, at four-digit resolution. Of the 350 to 400 genotyped donors, around 81% fell in the genetic ancestry cluster associated with self-reported Caucasian donors. Using immunosequencing, the study profiled T cell repertoires from about 650 subjects and related those repertoires to cytomegalovirus serostatus. Along with the roughly 670-subject first cohort, a separate validation cohort of roughly 110 different subjects was used. General study outcomes and caveats: Assigning TCR associations to individual alleles was difficult when HLA alleles, especially DR and DQ, strongly co-occurred. Some IMGT-functional V segments, including TRBV6-2 and TRBV6-3, could not be distinguished by the 87-base-pair reads and were therefore excluded. The classifier was reported to diagnose cytomegalovirus status with high specificity and sensitivity in both the original cohort and the validation cohort. A later analysis reported that several top co-occurrence clusters appeared linked to parvovirus B19, influenza, CMV and Epstein-Barr virus. Immune exposure information for the cohort was limited to CMV serostatus. Correlated functional status among segregating V segments might reflect linkage disequilibrium, but an unknown experimental factor could not be ruled out. A further reported finding was that TCR beta sequences accurately predicted the HLA-A and HLA-B alleles for most subjects in the first cohort. The study listed around 160 TCR beta chains as associated with cytomegalovirus. Roughly uniform sequencing depth across donors was assumed in presence/absence analyses, although this assumption may not hold. It was suggested by the authors that the approach could potentially be generalized to other disease states and immunological phenotypes. Compared with equally common non-associated chains, HLA-associated TCR beta chains in a later analysis were more clonally expanded and had lower generation probabilities. Most TCR sequences were seen in very few donors, while some public TCRs were found in many individuals. An association between a missense DCLRE1C variant and V-gene and J-gene trimming of TCR beta chains was found in a later genetic analysis and replicated in an independent cohort. In an earlier analysis of some 500 of the donors, most TCR beta V segments appeared in productive rearrangements about 87% or about 30% of the time, broadly matching IMGT annotations. The cohort was sequenced for TCR beta chains only, and without alpha or paired-chain data the features that could be detected were limited. In a later analysis, most CMV-associated TCR beta chains were found to appear HLA-restricted, with HLA associations seemingly driven largely by CMV exposure. The sequencing pipeline was judged likely to have produced a cluster of highly shared sequence variants as a technical artifact. Because some donors lacked HLA typing at each locus, the association tests relied only on the typed subset. A later analysis associated 16,951 TCR beta sequences with specific HLA alleles at a false discovery rate of 0.05. The earlier analysis of 587 of the donors excluded roughly 17 rarely observed V segments, including chromosome 9 orphons, because counts were too low. Compared with the roughly 670-donor mean, donors in an Asian-associated ancestry cluster had fewer N-insertions in productive TCRs, according to a later genetic analysis. According to a later analysis, TCR association rates differed among HLA loci, with DRB1 alleles showing the most associated TCRs and HLA-C alleles showing the fewest. Three of the identified cytomegalovirus-associated TCR beta chains were confirmed in vitro to be specific for cytomegalovirus antigens.

A word on this clone: No cognate antigen has been identified for it. Nothing much larger sits one base from this clone, and base qualities are not available. Other nucleotide sequences in the sample specify the same CDR3.

According to the germline V gene, CDR1 reads MDHEN and CDR2 reads SYDVKM. Measured from the cysteine to the phenylalanine, the CDR3 is 13 residues long. The CDR3 DNA has 39 bases and is translated from base 1. V is shortened by 8 bases, J by 0 bases, and the region joining them spans 10 bases. The cohort was made up of roughly 670 healthy bone marrow donors. Cohort members were all nominally healthy when sampled, although unrecorded immune exposures were likely present. The donor was CMV seronegative and was included in the group of several hundred seronegative cohort members. A peripheral blood sample was collected from each donor, and TCR beta sequencing was performed on peripheral blood mononuclear cells. The Qiagen DNeasy Blood Extraction Kit was used to extract genomic DNA from the blood cell samples. Libraries were prepared through the immunoSEQ multiplex PCR assay. For the multiplex PCR, a mixture combining 60 forward primers for TCR Vbeta segments and 13 reverse primers for TCR Jbeta segments was used. A multiplex PCR assay on genomic DNA amplified the CDR3 region of rearranged TCR beta genes. Amplified TCR beta libraries were sequenced as 87-base-pair reads on the Illumina HiSeq System. Per the original workflow: A later analysis tallied about 77 million unique TCR beta chains across the 666 repertoires, and about 12 million of those chains were shared by two or more donors. A nearest-neighbor algorithm error-corrected the raw reads and collapsed the reads into unique sequences, merging closely related sequences to remove PCR and sequencing errors. CDR3 sequences were aligned to IMGT reference sequences to assign V, D and J gene segments. For a sequence to be retained, a match of at least six nucleotides to both a V gene segment and a J gene segment was required. Rearrangements were classified as productive when the CDR3 lacked stop codons and remained in frame with V and J, and all other rearrangements were classified as non-productive. CDR3 was defined by IMGT convention, running from the second conserved V-encoded cysteine to the conserved J-encoded phenylalanine. In an earlier analysis of roughly 580 of the donors, sequences lacking an unambiguous match to a single V gene segment were excluded. In an earlier analysis of several hundred of the donors, V segments were called functional above 56.7% productive rearrangements and were called segregating when the between-donor standard deviation exceeded 5%. To diagnose cytomegalovirus status from the catalog of TCR beta chain sequences, a statistical classification framework was built. In a later analysis, TCR nucleotide sequences were compared against IMGT/GENE-DB human TR gene sequences so that V and J genes could be assigned. Using the TCRdist pipeline, a later analysis assigned CDR3 sequences along with most-parsimonious VDJ recombination scenarios. In a later analysis, each TCR beta chain was defined by its CDR3 amino acid sequence together with its V-gene family, and reads lacking a unique V-gene family were excluded. A later analysis removed several hundred highly shared, low-generation-probability nucleotide sequences to deal with suspected cross-contamination and a sequencing artifact. In a later analysis, a clonal expansion index for each public chain was calculated from normalized within-repertoire ranks of inferred template counts. In a later analysis, generation probabilities were computed with a VDJ recombination model fitted to out-of-frame rearrangements, and the resulting probabilities were checked against IGoR. Hypergeometric tests were used in a later analysis to score TCR-TCR, TCR-HLA and TCR-CMV co-occurrence, with a repertoire-size bias correction applied to the TCR pairs. In a later analysis, false discovery rates were estimated by permuting HLA or CMV assignments 20 times. In a later analysis, co-occurring TCRs were grouped using DBSCAN, and TCRdist sequence similarity was added for clustering within HLA-allele-positive subsets. Repertoires with fewer than 30,000 or more than 120,000 public chains, plus five repertoires with anomalous nucleotide sharing, were excluded from co-occurrence clustering. The table comes from immuneACCESS by way of TCRdb, which keeps in-frame sequences with V and J called. Part of the clones is missing from these tables; in studies checked, under half for an unresolved V gene and the rest for unknown reasons. From that table come the V and J calls and clone size; the DNA was used to work out D and trimming. A total of approximately 100,000 clones appear in this sample, approximately 70% of them only once. The leading ten clones occupy less than 2.5% of the sample.

The rearrangement combines TRBV28 with TRBJ1-2, with the D gene not confidently named. Sequenced input: PBMCs. This sequence was found in a man aged 45 to 65 in good health and CMV-seronegative. The CDR3 protein is CASGGGSNYGYTF. The DNA sequence is as follows: TGTGCCAGCGGAGGTGGGTCTAACTATGGCTACACCTTC.